The 22 T cell receptor beta chains below come from one sample, sequenced in a study of identical twins. TCRdb fed the 5' RACE reads into MiXCR, producing one record per CDR3 protein. This table has approximately 230,000 distinct CDR3 sequences, 6.5% appearing once. The same sample was also used in a study of T cells expressing NK-cell markers.

The source material was CD8+ T cells sorted from blood. Source of these receptors: a woman between 18 and 29 years old in good health.

The V gene is TRBV7-2, the J gene TRBJ1-1, with D uncertain. V dropped 1 base and J dropped 3 bases, with 9 bases sitting between them. This CDR3 is 14 amino acids long. Germline loops: CDR1 SGHTA, CDR2 FQGNSA. The CDR3 nucleotides are TGTGCCAGCAGCTTAGAGGGCCCTCACACTGAAGCTTTCTTT. Its translation: CASSLEGPHTEAFF.

In its sample, this clonotype was seen a few times. The J gene is TRBJ2-7, the V gene TRBV14; possibly TRBD2 for D (6 bases). CDR3 length: 14 amino acids. The germline V gene has CDR1 SGHDN and CDR2 FVKESK. The ends were cut back, 5 bases at V and 7 bases at J, with 18 bases in the middle. The CDR3, as DNA: TGTGCCAGCAGCTACCTGGGACTTCTCAAGGAGCAGTACTTC. This translates into CASSYLGLLKEQYF.

The DNA of the CDR3 is TGTGCCAGCAACCAAGGAGACAGCACCTACGAGCAGTACTTC. It encodes CASNQGDSTYEQYF. The chain couples TRBV9 to TRBJ2-7; a possible D gene is TRBD1 (5 bases). Trimming stripped 6 bases from V and 2 bases from J, with 15 bases between. From germline, CDR1 is SGDLS and CDR2 YYNGEE. The CDR3 sequence is 14 residues long.

V is TRBV14 and J is TRBJ2-3, with D unresolved. Between the trimmed V and J ends, which lost 3 bases and 2 bases, there was a span of 9 bases. Per germline, CDR1 SGHDN and CDR2 FVKESK. The CDR3 sequence is 14 residues long. The CDR3 sequence is CASSHNRHTDTQYF. CDR3 sequence (DNA): TGTGCCAGCAGCCATAACCGACACACAGATACGCAGTATTTT. Filled out from reference TRBV14 and TRBJ2-3, the complete variable domain reads EAGVTQFPSHSVIEKGQTVTLRCDPISGHDNLYWYRRVMGKEIKFLLHFVKESKQDESGMPNNRFLAERTGGTYSTLKVQPAELEDSGVYFCASSHNRHTDTQYFGPGTRLTVL.

This chain uses TRBV5-6 with TRBJ2-5, with D hard to call. The V gene's germline CDR1 is SGHDT and CDR2 YYEEEE. V lost 0 bases to trimming and J lost 7 bases, with 13 bases between them. This CDR3 is built from 14 residues. The CDR3 DNA sequence: TGTGCCAGCAGCTTGGGGTCTGACCCTTGGACCCAGTACTTC. Its protein is CASSLGSDPWTQYF.

The chain links TRBV12-3 or TRBV12-4 to TRBJ1-1, with TRBD1 matching 11 bases. V shed 1 base, J shed 10 bases, and the junction held 11 bases outside the gene matches. The CDR3 is 16 amino acids. The DNA for the CDR3 is TGTGCCAGCAGTTTAGGGGACAGGGGGAAATTTAGTGGAGCTTTCTTT. It yields the protein CASSLGDRGKFSGAFF.

In this sample, this clonotype turned up a few times. The V call is TRBV21-1, the J call TRBJ1-2. TRBV21-1 is a documented pseudogene. The CDR3 loop spans 11 amino acids. As DNA, the CDR3 is TGTGCCACCGACGGAGACTATGGCTACACCTTC. Amino acid sequence: CATDGDYGYTF.

This chain joins TRBV20-1 and TRBJ2-5, with 8 bases aligning to TRBD2. This CDR3 has 19 residues. From germline, CDR1 is DFQATT and CDR2 SNEGSKA (reference sequence). Trimming at V came to 6 bases and at J to 5 bases, leaving 26 bases not matched to a gene. The CDR3 is CSALQRTSWRNGGRETQYF. DNA of the CDR3: TGCAGTGCCCTGCAAAGGACTAGCTGGAGAAATGGGGGTCGGGAGACCCAGTACTTC.

This clonotype was detected only a few times. The V call is TRBV7-6, the J call TRBJ2-3; no definite D call. Trimming took off 3 bases at V and 1 base at J, with 5 bases between the two ends. Per the germline V gene, CDR1 is SGHVS and CDR2 is FNYEAQ. The CDR3 has 13 amino acids. The chain's CDR3 is CASSLKGTDTQYF. The DNA for the CDR3 is TGTGCCAGCAGCTTGAAAGGCACAGATACGCAGTATTTT.

This clonotype was observed at least ten times. The chain recombines TRBV25-1 with TRBJ1-1, with a tentative D call TRBD1 (5 bases). Germline V gene sequence: CDR1 MGHDK, CDR2 SYGVNS. The CDR3 is 16 amino acids. The V and J ends lost 2 bases and 4 bases respectively, with 17 bases between them. CDR3 sequence: CASSEKPQGASTEAFF. The CDR3 DNA reads as TGTGCCAGCAGTGAAAAACCCCAGGGAGCAAGCACTGAAGCTTTCTTT.

This chain uses TRBV5-5 with TRBJ1-1, with TRBD1 matching 11 bases. Germline V CDR1 and CDR2: SGHKS, YYEKEE (reference sequence). Trimming at V came to 2 bases and at J to 4 bases, leaving 4 bases not matched to a gene. The CDR3 extends over 15 amino acids. The CDR3 DNA is TGTGCCAGCAGCTTTTCGGACAGGGGGCTCACTGAAGCTTTCTTT. It yields the protein CASSFSDRGLTEAFF.

This clonotype was counted at least ten times. This chain joins TRBV9 and TRBJ2-5; TRBD2 agrees at 11 bases. The germline V gene has CDR1 SGDLS and CDR2 YYNGEE. The ends lost 3 bases at V and 5 bases at J; junction bases unmatched: 3. The length of the CDR3 is 14 residues. CDR3 in amino acids: CASSGLAGGETQYF. Here the CDR3 DNA reads TGTGCCAGCAGCGGATTAGCGGGGGGGGAGACCCAGTACTTC.

This clonotype occurred a few times. This rearrangement joins TRBV7-8 to TRBJ2-1; 9 bases agree with TRBD2. This CDR3 has 18 amino acids. V shed 2 bases, J shed 9 bases, and the junction held 17 bases outside the gene matches. Germline-derived CDR1 and CDR2 are SGHVS and FQNEAQ. CDR3: CASSLRPSGAGKSGEQFF. For the CDR3, the DNA is TGTGCCAGCAGCTTACGACCTAGCGGGGCCGGCAAGTCAGGTGAGCAGTTCTTC.

The sample holds a few counts of this clonotype. The chain is built from TRBV6-1 and TRBJ2-5; 10 bases align to TRBD2. Germline values: CDR1 MNHNS, CDR2 SASEGT. V lost 6 bases, J lost 4 bases, and 11 bases stayed unmatched. The CDR3 extends over 16 amino acids. The CDR3 nucleotides are TGTGCCAGCAGGGTTTGGGCTAGCGGGAGTGGAGAGACCCAGTACTTC. Amino acid sequence: CASRVWASGSGETQYF.

This clonotype was seen at least ten times. The chain recombines TRBV15 with TRBJ2-1, with 8 nucleotides matching TRBD2. Germline values: CDR1 LNHNV, CDR2 YYDKDF (reference sequence). The J segment lost 4 bases and the V segment lost 5 bases, leaving 10 bases of the junction unmatched. The CDR3 spans 16 residues. CDR3: CATSFPDGTRYNEQFF. CDR3 nucleotide sequence: TGTGCCACCAGCTTTCCGGACGGGACTAGGTACAATGAGCAGTTCTTC.

This clonotype was seen a few times. The J gene is TRBJ1-1, the V gene TRBV5-1; D remains unclear. The ends were cut back, 2 bases at V and 7 bases at J, with 12 bases in the middle. Germline V gene data show CDR1 as SGHRS and CDR2 as YFSETQ. The CDR3 totals 13 residues. CDR3 protein: CASSLQSRDEAFF. The CDR3 DNA sequence: TGCGCCAGCAGCTTACAAAGTCGAGATGAAGCTTTCTTT. The whole variable domain, filled in from reference TRBV5-1 and TRBJ1-1, reads KAGVTQTPRYLIKTRGQQVTLSCSPISGHRSVSWYQQTPGQGLQFLFEYFSETQRNKGNFPGRFSGRQFSNSRSEMNVSTLELGDSALYLCASSLQSRDEAFFGQGTRLTVV.

The chain has TRBV3-1 and TRBJ2-7; tentative D call: TRBD2 (6 bases). V lost 1 base to trimming and J lost 5 bases, with 15 bases between them. Per germline, CDR1 LGHDT and CDR2 YNNKEL (reference sequence). The CDR3 sequence is 15 residues long. The CDR3 loop reads CASSQVRRERHEQYF. The CDR3 DNA sequence: TGTGCCAGCAGCCAAGTTAGGAGGGAGCGCCACGAGCAGTACTTC.

This clonotype was observed at least ten times. The CDR3 spells CASSFRASGNTDTQYF. The CDR3 region has the DNA TGCGCCAGCAGCTTCCGGGCTAGCGGGAACACAGATACGCAGTATTTT. The chain couples TRBV4-1 to TRBJ2-3, with 9 positions matching TRBD2. Looked up from germline, CDR1 is MGHRA and CDR2 is YSYEKL. This CDR3 spans 16 amino acids. J lost 2 bases, V lost 5 bases, and 8 bases had no gene match.

This clonotype was seen more than once but under ten times. V gene TRBV6-2 or TRBV6-3 combines with J gene TRBJ2-7, with D perhaps TRBD2 (6 bases). V dropped 5 bases and J dropped 4 bases, with 21 bases sitting between them. Per the germline V gene, CDR1 is MNHEY and CDR2 is SVGEGT. The length of the CDR3 is 16 residues. The CDR3 region is CASSPKGSGRFYEQYF. The DNA of the CDR3 is TGTGCCAGCAGTCCCAAGGGTAGCGGACGGTTTTACGAGCAGTACTTC.

This clonotype came up many times. The chain couples TRBV10-3 to TRBJ2-2; 8 bases are shared with TRBD1. The CDR3 has 18 amino acids. CDR1 and CDR2 from the germline V gene are ENHRY and SYGVKD. V was clipped by 3 bases and J by 3 bases; unmatched bases: 12. The CDR3: CAISDNGWTGTYTGELFF. CDR3 nucleotides: TGTGCCATCAGTGATAATGGCTGGACAGGGACTTACACCGGGGAGCTGTTTTTT.

This clonotype came up many times. The chain carries TRBV3-1 and TRBJ2-1, with TRBD2 matching 8 bases. CDR1 and CDR2 (germline): LGHDT, YNNKEL (reference sequence). J lost 10 bases, V lost 0 bases, and 5 bases had no gene match. This CDR3 spans 14 amino acids. DNA of the CDR3: TGTGCCAGCAGCCAAGACACGGGGGGGCGGGAGCAGTTCTTC. Its protein is CASSQDTGGREQFF.

This clonotype appeared many times. The CDR3 here is CASSLLAGNEQFF. CDR3 sequence (DNA): TGTGCCAGCAGCTTGCTAGCGGGCAATGAGCAGTTCTTC. This chain connects TRBV7-7 to TRBJ2-1; the match to TRBD2 covers 8 bases. The CDR3 totals 13 residues. V gave up 3 bases and J gave up 6 bases; unmatched junction bases: 1. CDR1 and CDR2 from the germline V gene are SSHAT and FNYEAQ (reference sequence).